What follows are 14 T cell receptor beta chains derived from one specimen sequenced in a study of identical twins. TCRdb independently ran MiXCR on the 5' RACE reads; one entry per CDR3 protein. The sample carries 1.5 million to 2 million distinct CDR3 sequences, less than 40% recorded once. Sample: cord blood. All receptors derive from a newborn girl in good health.

The V call is TRBV6-2 or TRBV6-3, the J call TRBJ2-3; 16 bases agree with TRBD2. The CDR3 contains 23 residues. After removal of 0 bases from V and 2 bases from J, the junction contained 17 bases not matched to a gene. Germline assignment: CDR1 MNHEY and CDR2 SVGEGT. The CDR3 region is CASSYSTNSPGLAGGLFTDTQYF. The CDR3 DNA reads as TGTGCCAGCAGTTACTCGACTAACTCCCCGGGACTAGCGGGGGGGCTCTTCACAGATACGCAGTATTTT.

The sample holds one count of this clonotype. This chain links TRBV11-3 with TRBJ2-1; D unclear. The J call is in doubt because the DNA end fits TRBJ2-7 better. The CDR3 has 15 residues. The germline V gene encodes CDR1 SGHNT and CDR2 YENEEA. The CDR3 DNA sequence: TGTGCCAGCAGCTTTTGGCAGGTGGCCGACAATGAGCAGTACTTC. Translation gives CASSFWQVADNEQYF.

This clonotype has ten or more counts. The rearrangement joins TRBV29-1 to TRBJ2-1; the D is unclear. Germline-derived CDR1 and CDR2 are SQVTM and ANQGSEA. This CDR3 contains 13 residues. V was trimmed by 1 base and J by 7 bases, leaving 11 bases between them. The CDR3 nucleotides are TGCAGCGTTGAAGTCCCGTCTTTGAATGAGCAGTTCTTC. This encodes CSVEVPSLNEQFF.

On this clonotype itself: A much larger clonotype is one base distant, so this may be a read error. V gene TRBV20-1 combines with J gene TRBJ2-1, with D unclear. In germline, CDR1 is DFQATT, CDR2 SNEGSKA (reference sequence). V was clipped by 3 bases and J by 3 bases, with 3 bases between them. The CDR3 totals 11 residues. The CDR3 sequence is CSASHYNEQFF. CDR3 DNA sequence: TGCAGTGCTAGCCACTACAATGAGCAGTTCTTC.

There are a few counts of this clonotype. The chain combines TRBV7-9 with TRBJ2-1; D call uncertain. V was cut by 5 bases and J by 6 bases, with 14 bases left in between. The CDR3 contains 14 residues. Germline CDR1 is SEHNR and CDR2 is FQNEAQ (reference sequence). The CDR3 nucleotides read TGTGCCAGCAGCCGACCGGCTAAGGCCAATGAGCAGTTCTTC. It is translated as CASSRPAKANEQFF.

The chain joins TRBV6-1 to TRBJ2-3, with a possible D match to TRBD2 (6 bases). Trimming shortened V by 1 base and J by 7 bases, and 21 bases separated the two germline ends. The CDR3 totals 17 residues. CDR1 is MNHNS and CDR2 is SASEGT in the germline V gene. The CDR3 sequence is CASSEVELFGSSHTQYF. The DNA for the CDR3 is TGTGCCAGCAGTGAAGTGGAATTATTCGGGAGTTCCCATACGCAGTATTTT.

This clonotype appeared many times. The chain is built from TRBV5-1 and TRBJ2-4; no clear D. Germline-derived CDR1 and CDR2 are SGHRS and YFSETQ. This CDR3 region has 15 residues. V was cut by 2 bases and J by 1 base, with 10 bases left in between. The CDR3 region is CASSFHLDAKNIQYF. The CDR3 DNA reads TGCGCCAGCAGCTTCCACTTGGATGCCAAAAACATTCAGTACTTC.

This chain connects TRBV27 to TRBJ1-2; D possibly corresponds to TRBD1 (6 bases). Trimming took off 8 bases at V and 4 bases at J, with 14 bases between the two ends. There are 13 residues in the CDR3. From germline, CDR1 is MNHEY and CDR2 SMNVEV (reference sequence). The CDR3 protein is CASRQAPSYGYTF. Here the CDR3 DNA reads TGTGCCAGCCGACAGGCGCCTAGCTATGGCTACACCTTC.

This chain joins TRBV10-3 and TRBJ2-7, with TRBD2 identical over 10 bases. This CDR3 has 15 amino acids. J was trimmed by 5 bases and V by 2 bases; bases with no gene match: 6. Germline V gives CDR1 ENHRY, CDR2 SYGVKD. Written as DNA, the CDR3 is TGTGCCATCAGTGAGAGGCTAGCGGGAGCCCACGAGCAGTACTTC. Its protein product is CAISERLAGAHEQYF.

Comments on this clonotype: One end of the junction does not line up with germline, which may come from a read error. The chain combines TRBV11-2 with TRBJ2-1, with D perhaps matching TRBD1 or TRBD2 (5 bases each). CDR1 and CDR2 from the germline V gene are SGHAT and FQNNGV. There are 14 residues in the CDR3. CDR3 DNA sequence: TGTGCCAGCAGCTTATTCGGGGCTTACAATAAGCAGTTCTTC. Encoded protein: CASSLFGAYNKQFF.

Concerning this clonotype: The junction departs from germline at one end; a sequencing error may be responsible. The gene calls are TRBV28 and TRBJ2-1; tentatively, D is TRBD1 (5 bases). Per germline, CDR1 MDHEN and CDR2 SYDVKM. The CDR3 extends over 14 amino acids. CDR3 sequence reads: CASSLRGRDNGQFF. In nucleotides, the CDR3 is TGTGCCAGCAGTTTAAGGGGCAGGGATAATGGGCAGTTCTTC.

This clonotype has ten or more counts. This chain connects TRBV27 to TRBJ2-1, with 10 bases aligning to TRBD1. The CDR3 consists of 14 residues. CDR1 and CDR2 (germline): MNHEY, SMNVEV (reference sequence). V lost 6 bases, J lost 3 bases, and 2 bases stayed unmatched. The CDR3 sequence: CASSRTGGYNEQFF. The DNA of the CDR3 is TGTGCCAGCAGCCGGACAGGGGGCTACAATGAGCAGTTCTTC.

Points on this clonotype: A much more abundant neighbour one base away suggests this may be a read error. This rearrangement joins TRBV3-1 to TRBJ2-3; 12 bases are a match to TRBD2. CDR1 and CDR2 (germline): LGHDT, YNNKEL (reference sequence). This CDR3 has 15 residues. The CDR3 coding sequence is TGTGGCAGCAGTCGACTAGCGGGAGCGGCAGATACGCAGTATTTT. Protein: CGSSRLAGAADTQYF.

The chain employs TRBV29-1 and TRBJ2-5; D may correspond to TRBD1 or TRBD2 (6 bases each). The CDR3 length is 13 residues. Germline lookup yields CDR1 SQVTM and CDR2 ANQGSEA. Trimming left V 8 bases short and J 5 bases short, with 18 bases between. CDR3 residues: CSTTGSGRETQYF. The CDR3, as DNA: TGCAGCACGACAGGTTCAGGGAGGGAGACCCAGTACTTC.